This entry lists 10 T cell receptor beta chains sequenced from one sample in a study of T cell responses to AZD1222 COVID-19 vaccine. TCRdb's table, derived via immunoSEQ multiplex PCR, lists solely in-frame clones and lacks some. The table includes about 160,000 clones, around 90% detected once. Sequencing was performed on peripheral blood, taken on day 0 of MenACWY control vaccination. The receptors originated from an adult in good health.

This chain connects TRBV7-9 to TRBJ1-3; tentative D call: TRBD1 (5 bases). Germline V gene sequence: CDR1 SEHNR, CDR2 FQNEAQ (reference sequence). This CDR3 is built from 14 residues. Trimming took 4 bases from V and 2 from J, leaving 9 bases between them. The CDR3 DNA reads TGTGCCAGCAGCTCGGGGACCGCTGGAAACACCATATATTTT. This translates into CASSSGTAGNTIYF.

The chain has TRBV6-5 and TRBJ2-1, with 9 positions matching TRBD2. The V gene end was trimmed by 4 bases and the J gene end by 7 bases; junction bases not matched to a gene: 8. The CDR3 sequence is 15 residues long. Germline V gene sequence: CDR1 MNHEY, CDR2 SVGAGI. CDR3 bases: TGTGCCAGCAGTTCGGGCGGGAGGGCCCGGAATGAGCAGTTCTTC. Its protein is CASSSGGRARNEQFF.

V gene TRBV2 combines with J gene TRBJ2-1, with 8 bases matching TRBD1. The CDR3 consists of 15 residues. Germline CDR1 reads SNHLY; CDR2 reads FYNNEI. With V trimmed by 4 bases and J by 8 bases, 10 bases remained unmatched. The CDR3 DNA reads as TGTGCCAGCAGTGGGACAGGGCCGCCTAGCCATGAGCAGTTCTTC. The encoded protein is CASSGTGPPSHEQFF. Supplemented by reference TRBV2 and TRBJ2-1, the full variable domain reads EPEVTQTPSHQVTQMGQEVILRCVPISNHLYFYWYRQILGQKVEFLVSFYNNEISEKSEIFDDQFSVERPDGSNFTLKIRSTKLEDSAMYFCASSGTGPPSHEQFFGPGTRLTVL.

The chain couples TRBV2 to TRBJ2-1, with TRBD2 matching 7 bases. The CDR3 has 14 amino acids. Germline assignment: CDR1 SNHLY and CDR2 FYNNEI. V was clipped by 6 bases and J by 9 bases; unmatched bases: 11. CDR3 in DNA: TGTGCCAGCAGCCGAAGCGGGGTGGGGCTTGAGCAGTTCTTC. It codes for CASSRSGVGLEQFF.

J is TRBJ2-7 and V is TRBV30; possible D gene TRBD2, 6 bases. Germline-derived CDR1 and CDR2 are GTSNPN and SVGIG (reference sequence). V was shortened by 2 bases and J by 3 bases, with 14 bases between the two germline ends. The CDR3 is 14 amino acids. The CDR3, as DNA: TGTGCCTGGAGTCGAATAGCGGTTAGCTACGAGCAGTACTTC. Protein sequence: CAWSRIAVSYEQYF.

V and J are TRBV15 and TRBJ1-4; D is unclear. Trimming stripped 3 bases from V and 3 bases from J, with 8 bases between. CDR1 and CDR2 from the germline V gene are LNHNV and YYDKDF (reference sequence). This CDR3 has 14 amino acids. The CDR3 loop is CATSRAAPNEKLFF. CDR3 nucleotides: TGTGCCACCAGCAGGGCCGCTCCTAATGAAAAACTGTTTTTT. Filled out from reference TRBV15 and TRBJ1-4, the complete variable domain reads DAMVIQNPRYQVTQFGKPVTLSCSQTLNHNVMYWYQQKSSQAPKLLFHYYDKDFNNEADTPDNFQSRRPNTSFCFLDIRSPGLGDTAMYLCATSRAAPNEKLFFGSGTQLSVL.

This chain uses TRBV5-1 with TRBJ2-7; D is perhaps TRBD2 (5 bases). CDR3 length: 14 residues. The V and J ends lost 4 bases and 1 base respectively, with 12 bases between them. Germline lookup yields CDR1 SGHRS and CDR2 YFSETQ. CDR3 protein: CASSGTRGSYEQYF. The CDR3 DNA follows: TGCGCCAGCAGCGGCACTCGAGGGTCCTACGAGCAGTACTTC.

The chain recombines TRBV3-1 (or the pseudogene TRBV3-2) with TRBJ1-2; 7 bases are shared with TRBD1. The CDR3 is made up of 16 amino acids. Germline CDR1 and CDR2: LGHDT and YNNKEL (reference sequence). V lost 1 base and J lost 4; bases outside the gene matches: 9. The CDR3 sequence is CASSQVTGATGYGYTF. The CDR3 coding sequence is TGTGCCAGCAGCCAAGTTACAGGGGCAACGGGCTATGGCTACACCTTC.

The chain carries TRBV7-8 and TRBJ1-2, with D possibly matching TRBD1 (5 bases). There are 16 residues in the CDR3. Germline CDR1 reads SGHVS; CDR2 reads FQNEAQ. V was trimmed by 5 bases and J by 4 bases, leaving 20 bases between them. The CDR3 bases are TGTGCCAGCAGCCCGGATGGGACGGGGACGGGCTATGGCTACACCTTC. Translating gives CASSPDGTGTGYGYTF.

The chain has TRBV10-3 and TRBJ1-2; D possibly corresponds to TRBD1 (6 bases). This CDR3 is 14 amino acids long. V lost 6 bases and J lost 5, with 16 bases in between. The germline CDR1 and CDR2 sequences are ENHRY and SYGVKD. CDR3 region: CAISGQGRRYGYTF. The CDR3 coding sequence is TGTGCCATCAGCGGGCAGGGGAGACGGTATGGCTACACCTTC.